This entry lists 9 T cell receptor beta chains sequenced from one sample in a study of cytomegalovirus exposure and HLA in healthy donors. It was with 60 Vbeta and 13 Jbeta primers that the PCR ran. Measured with immunoSEQ multiplex PCR; TCRdb has only the in-frame clones, and not every one. The table has about 140,000 clones, about two thirds seen once. Sample: PBMCs. The receptors derive from a man between 35 and 55 years old in good health and CMV-seronegative.

The chain is built from TRBV7-2 and TRBJ2-1, with a tentative D call TRBD2 (5 bases). The germline gives CDR1 SGHTA, CDR2 FQGNSA. Trimming removed 5 bases from V and 2 bases from J, with 13 bases in between. The CDR3 has 15 residues. CDR3 in amino acids: CASSPGLIPYNEQFF. The CDR3 DNA sequence: TGTGCCAGCAGCCCCGGACTCATCCCCTACAATGAGCAGTTCTTC.

CDR3 bases: TGTGCCACCGGCCCATTAGTCGAGGGCACTGAAGCTTTCTTT. The encoded protein is CATGPLVEGTEAFF. This rearrangement joins TRBV27 to TRBJ1-1; D ambiguous. V lost 10 bases and J 4 bases, leaving 19 bases between the germline ends. Germline lookup yields CDR1 MNHEY and CDR2 SMNVEV (reference sequence). The CDR3 runs to 14 residues.

The chain carries TRBV5-1 and TRBJ2-1, with 8 nucleotides matching TRBD2. Germline assignment: CDR1 SGHRS and CDR2 YFSETQ. The CDR3 totals 17 residues. Trimming removed 0 bases from V and 7 bases from J; junction bases left unmatched: 12. In DNA form, the CDR3 reads TGCGCCAGCAGCTTGGCTACTAGCGGCCTCCAGAGGAATGAGCAGTTCTTC. It is translated as CASSLATSGLQRNEQFF.

This clone was seen a few times. The rearrangement links TRBV7-9 to TRBJ1-4; possible D gene TRBD1, 5 bases. The CDR3 totals 14 residues. Per the germline V gene, CDR1 is SEHNR and CDR2 is FQNEAQ (reference sequence). Trimming removed 5 bases from V and 6 bases from J, with 13 bases in between. Here the CDR3 reads CASSQRRGDEKLFF. Written as DNA, the CDR3 is TGTGCCAGCAGCCAACGGAGGGGCGATGAAAAACTGTTTTTT.

This clone was found once. This chain links TRBV25-1 with TRBJ2-7; 8 nucleotides line up with TRBD1. V dropped 4 bases and J dropped 4; count of bases not matched to a gene: 3. The V gene's germline CDR1 is MGHDK and CDR2 SYGVNS. The CDR3 contains 13 residues. The CDR3 bases are TGTGCCAGCAGTGCCGGGACAGGATACGAGCAGTACTTC. It is translated as CASSAGTGYEQYF.

The chain couples TRBV9 to TRBJ2-5, with D perhaps matching TRBD2 (6 bases). The CDR3 extends over 14 amino acids. Germline CDR1 is SGDLS and CDR2 is YYNGEE. With 3 bases removed from V and 5 bases from J, the gap between germline ends came to 14 bases. The CDR3 coding sequence is TGTGCCAGCAGCGCACGGCGGGGCTCGGAGACCCAGTACTTC. The encoded protein is CASSARRGSETQYF.

This clone was counted a few times. The chain links TRBV7-9 to TRBJ1-6, with D maybe TRBD1 (5 bases). This CDR3 comprises 17 residues. Germline-derived CDR1 and CDR2 are SEHNR and FQNEAQ (reference sequence). Trimming stripped 6 bases from V and 6 bases from J, with 21 bases between. CDR3 DNA: TGTGCCAGCAGACCTGGGCCAGGGTCTTTAACTAATTCACCCCTCCACTTT. This translates into CASRPGPGSLTNSPLHF. Full variable domain (rest looked up from reference TRBV7-9 and TRBJ1-6): DTGVSQNPRHKITKRGQNVTFRCDPISEHNRLYWYRQTLGQGPEFLTYFQNEAQLEKSRLLSDRFSAERPKGSFSTLEIQRTEQGDSAMYLCASRPGPGSLTNSPLHFGNGTRLTVT.

This rearrangement joins TRBV5-1 to TRBJ2-5; perhaps TRBD2 as D (6 bases). Looked up from germline, CDR1 is SGHRS and CDR2 is YFSETQ. The CDR3 consists of 13 residues. Trimming shortened V by 1 base and J by 2 bases, and 6 bases separated the two germline ends. The CDR3 here is CASSLSGQETQYF. In DNA, the CDR3 is TGCGCCAGCAGCTTGAGCGGGCAAGAGACCCAGTACTTC.

The J gene is TRBJ2-1, the V gene TRBV7-9; 8 bases match TRBD2. Trimming removed 0 bases from V and 7 bases from J; junction bases left unmatched: 14. Germline values: CDR1 SEHNR, CDR2 FQNEAQ (reference sequence). The CDR3 is 18 residues long. This chain's CDR3 is CASSLAYGFGTGGNEQFF. In DNA form, the CDR3 reads TGTGCCAGCAGCTTAGCGTATGGATTCGGGACGGGGGGGAATGAGCAGTTCTTC.